The subject of this entry is one T cell receptor (beta chain). Its antigen is unknown. This sample also contains other DNA sequences that code for the same CDR3. This entry is derived from a study of shared clonotypes between healthy human individuals. Study observations and caveats: Of the naive CD4 clonotypes, roughly 5.2% were shared across several donors. With few donors, the genetic and exposure-history diversity represented was limited. On the whole, naive subsets had larger estimated richness than memory subsets had.

From germline, CDR1 is LGHNA and CDR2 YNFKEQ. This CDR3 region has 15 residues. The V and J ends lost 0 bases and 3 bases, in that order; junction bases with no gene match: 1. Measured with immunoSEQ multiplex PCR; TCRdb has only the in-frame clones, and not every one. This repertoire shows around 600,000 clones, about 95% found once; its top ten account for approximately 0.11%. The naive CD8 subset, CD45RO-negative cells positively selected for CCR7, excluded terminally differentiated effector memory CD45RA+ cells. Everyone who donated was a Caucasian adult who lived in Nashville, Tennessee. The genes are TRBV4-2 and TRBJ2-7; 11 nucleotides line up with TRBD2. This clonotype was sampled from a woman in her twenties or thirties in good health. The material sequenced was naive CD8+ T cells sorted from blood. DNA for the CDR3: TGTGCCAGCAGCCAAGATACTAGCGGGAGCTACGAGCAGTACTTC. Translating gives CASSQDTSGSYEQYF.